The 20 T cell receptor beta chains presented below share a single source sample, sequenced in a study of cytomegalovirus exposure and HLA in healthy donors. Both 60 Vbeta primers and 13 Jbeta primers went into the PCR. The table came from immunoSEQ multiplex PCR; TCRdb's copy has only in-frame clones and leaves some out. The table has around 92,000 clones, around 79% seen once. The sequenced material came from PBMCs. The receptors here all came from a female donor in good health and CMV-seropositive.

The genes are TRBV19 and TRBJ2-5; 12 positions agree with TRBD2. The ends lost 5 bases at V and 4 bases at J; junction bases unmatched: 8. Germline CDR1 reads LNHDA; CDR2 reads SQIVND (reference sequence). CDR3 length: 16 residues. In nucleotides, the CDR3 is TGTGCCAGTAGTTTCCTGACTAGCGGGAGTGGAGAGACCCAGTACTTC. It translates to CASSFLTSGSGETQYF.

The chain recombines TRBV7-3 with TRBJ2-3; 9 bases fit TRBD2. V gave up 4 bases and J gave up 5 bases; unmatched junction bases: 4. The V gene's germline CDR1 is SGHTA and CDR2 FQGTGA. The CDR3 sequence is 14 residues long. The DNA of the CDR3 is TGTGCCAGCAGCTCGCGGGGGGGCATAGATACGCAGTATTTT. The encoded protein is CASSSRGGIDTQYF.

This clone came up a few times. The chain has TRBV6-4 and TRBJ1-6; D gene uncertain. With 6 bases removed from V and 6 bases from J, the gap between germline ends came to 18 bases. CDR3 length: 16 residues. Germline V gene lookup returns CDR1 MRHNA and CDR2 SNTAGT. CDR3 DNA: TGTGCCAGCAGACGTGGGAAGAGTGGGAGTAATTCACCCCTCCACTTT. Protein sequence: CASRRGKSGSNSPLHF.

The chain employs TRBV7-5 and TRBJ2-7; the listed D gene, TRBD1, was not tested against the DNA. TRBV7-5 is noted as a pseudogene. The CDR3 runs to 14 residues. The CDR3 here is CARSLYSRGYEQYF. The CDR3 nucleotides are TGTGCCAGAAGCTTATACAGCAGGGGCTACGAGCAGTACTTC.

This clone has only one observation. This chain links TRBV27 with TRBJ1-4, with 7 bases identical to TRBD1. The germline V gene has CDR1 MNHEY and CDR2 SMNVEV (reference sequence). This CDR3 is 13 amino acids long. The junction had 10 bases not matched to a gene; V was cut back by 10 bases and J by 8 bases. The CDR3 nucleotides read TGTGCCACCAGGGCTACCAGGGGGGAAAAACTGTTTTTT. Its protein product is CATRATRGEKLFF.

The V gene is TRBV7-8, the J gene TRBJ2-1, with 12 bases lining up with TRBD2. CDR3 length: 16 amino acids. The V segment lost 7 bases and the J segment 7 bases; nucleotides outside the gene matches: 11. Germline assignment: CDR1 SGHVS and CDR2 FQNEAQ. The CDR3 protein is CASTPGLAGSENEQFF. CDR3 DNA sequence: TGTGCCAGCACCCCCGGACTAGCGGGATCTGAGAATGAGCAGTTCTTC.

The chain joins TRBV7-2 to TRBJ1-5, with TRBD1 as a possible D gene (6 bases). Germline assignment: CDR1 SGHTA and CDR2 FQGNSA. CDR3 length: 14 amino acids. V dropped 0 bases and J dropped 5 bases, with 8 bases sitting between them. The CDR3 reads CASSLAAGDQPQHF. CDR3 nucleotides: TGTGCCAGCAGCTTAGCGGCAGGGGATCAGCCCCAGCATTTT.

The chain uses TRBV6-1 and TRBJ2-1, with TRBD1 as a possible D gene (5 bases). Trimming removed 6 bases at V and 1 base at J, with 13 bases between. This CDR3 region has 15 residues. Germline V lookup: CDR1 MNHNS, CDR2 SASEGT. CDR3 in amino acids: CASRGFRGSYNEQFF. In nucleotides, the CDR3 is TGTGCCAGCAGGGGCTTTAGGGGATCCTACAATGAGCAGTTCTTC.

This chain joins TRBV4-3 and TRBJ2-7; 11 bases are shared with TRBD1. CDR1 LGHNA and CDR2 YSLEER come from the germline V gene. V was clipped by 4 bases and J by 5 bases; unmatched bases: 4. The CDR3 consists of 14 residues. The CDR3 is CASSPGQGAHEQYF. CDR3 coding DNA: TGCGCCAGCAGCCCAGGACAGGGGGCCCACGAGCAGTACTTC.

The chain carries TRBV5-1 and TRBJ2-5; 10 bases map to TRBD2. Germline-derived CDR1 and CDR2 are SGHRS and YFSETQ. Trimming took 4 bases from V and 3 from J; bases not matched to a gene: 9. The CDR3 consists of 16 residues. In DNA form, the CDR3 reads TGCGCCAGCAGCCCCCCGGGTAGCGGGGGGAAAGAGACCCAGTACTTC. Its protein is CASSPPGSGGKETQYF. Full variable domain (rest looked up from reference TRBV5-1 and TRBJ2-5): KAGVTQTPRYLIKTRGQQVTLSCSPISGHRSVSWYQQTPGQGLQFLFEYFSETQRNKGNFPGRFSGRQFSNSRSEMNVSTLELGDSALYLCASSPPGSGGKETQYFGPGTRLLVL.

This CDR3 reads CASSIQTDSSYEQYF. The CDR3 DNA is TGTGCCAGTAGTATCCAGACAGACAGCTCCTACGAGCAGTACTTC. The rearrangement uses TRBV19 and TRBJ2-7; perhaps TRBD1 as D (5 bases). V lost 3 bases and J 0 bases, leaving 12 bases between the germline ends. The CDR3 consists of 15 residues. The germline V gene has CDR1 LNHDA and CDR2 SQIVND (reference sequence).

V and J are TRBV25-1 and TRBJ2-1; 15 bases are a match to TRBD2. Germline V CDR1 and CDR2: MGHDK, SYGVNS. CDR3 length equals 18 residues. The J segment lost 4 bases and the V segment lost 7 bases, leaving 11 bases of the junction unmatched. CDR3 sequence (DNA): TGTGCCAGCACGGGACTAGCGGGGGGACCCCATAATTACAATGAGCAGTTCTTC. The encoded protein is CASTGLAGGPHNYNEQFF.

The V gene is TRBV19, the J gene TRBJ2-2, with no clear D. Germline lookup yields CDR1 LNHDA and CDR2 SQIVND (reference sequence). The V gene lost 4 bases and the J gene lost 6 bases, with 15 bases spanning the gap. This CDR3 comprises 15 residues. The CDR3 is CASSTGLTPSGELFF. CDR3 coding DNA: TGTGCCAGTAGTACTGGGCTCACCCCCTCCGGGGAGCTGTTTTTT.

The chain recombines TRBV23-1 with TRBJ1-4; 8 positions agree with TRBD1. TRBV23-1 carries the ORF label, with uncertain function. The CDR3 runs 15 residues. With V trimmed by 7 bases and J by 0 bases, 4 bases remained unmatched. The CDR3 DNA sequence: TGCGCCAGCAATTCACAGGGGGCAACTAATGAAAAACTGTTTTTT. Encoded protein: CASNSQGATNEKLFF.

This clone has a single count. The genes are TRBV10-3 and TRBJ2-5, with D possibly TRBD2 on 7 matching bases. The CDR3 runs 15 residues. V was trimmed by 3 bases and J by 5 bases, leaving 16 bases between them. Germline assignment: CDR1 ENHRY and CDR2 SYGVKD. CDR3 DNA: TGTGCCATCAGTGATGGGGGGGGCCCTCTCGAGACCCAGTACTTC. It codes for CAISDGGGPLETQYF.

The DNA of the CDR3 is TGTGCCGGGGGGGGCTTCAATCAGCCCCAGCATTTT. Translation: CAGGGFNQPQHF. This sequence joins TRBV28 and TRBJ1-5; possibly TRBD1 for D (6 bases). Trimming cost V 11 bases and J 3 bases, with 11 bases left between them. The germline V gene has CDR1 MDHEN and CDR2 SYDVKM. This CDR3 has 12 residues. The variable domain in full, completed from reference TRBV28 and TRBJ1-5, reads DVKVTQSSRYLVKRTGEKVFLECVQDMDHENMFWYRQDPGLGLRLIYFSYDVKMKEKGDIPEGYSVSREKKERFSLILESASTNQTSMYLCAGGGFNQPQHFGDGTRLSIL.

The DNA of the CDR3 is TGTGCCAGCAGCTTTGGGTTGGGGCTGGCTAATGAAAAACTGTTTTTT. Translation: CASSFGLGLANEKLFF. The V gene is TRBV7-8, the J gene TRBJ1-4; D is perhaps TRBD1 (5 bases). The CDR3 totals 16 residues. The germline V gene encodes CDR1 SGHVS and CDR2 FQNEAQ. V was shortened by 3 bases and J by 3 bases, with 14 bases between the two germline ends.

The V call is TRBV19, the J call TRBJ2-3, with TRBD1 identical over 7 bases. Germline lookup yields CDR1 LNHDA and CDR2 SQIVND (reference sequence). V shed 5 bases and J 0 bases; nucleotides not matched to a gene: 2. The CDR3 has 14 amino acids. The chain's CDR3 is CASSWDSSTDTQYF. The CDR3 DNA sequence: TGTGCCAGTAGTTGGGACAGTAGCACAGATACGCAGTATTTT.

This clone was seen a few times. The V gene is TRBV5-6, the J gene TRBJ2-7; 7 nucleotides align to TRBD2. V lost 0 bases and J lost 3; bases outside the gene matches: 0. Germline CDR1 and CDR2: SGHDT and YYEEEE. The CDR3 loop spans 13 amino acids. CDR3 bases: TGTGCCAGCAGCTTGGGGGGGGGCTACGAGCAGTACTTC. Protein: CASSLGGGYEQYF.

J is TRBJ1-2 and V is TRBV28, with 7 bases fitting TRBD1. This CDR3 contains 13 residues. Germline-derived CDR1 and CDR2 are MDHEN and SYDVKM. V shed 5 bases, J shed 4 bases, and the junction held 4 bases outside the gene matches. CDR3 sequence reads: CASSPGQVYGYTF. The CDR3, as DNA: TGTGCCAGCAGTCCCGGACAGGTCTATGGCTACACCTTC.